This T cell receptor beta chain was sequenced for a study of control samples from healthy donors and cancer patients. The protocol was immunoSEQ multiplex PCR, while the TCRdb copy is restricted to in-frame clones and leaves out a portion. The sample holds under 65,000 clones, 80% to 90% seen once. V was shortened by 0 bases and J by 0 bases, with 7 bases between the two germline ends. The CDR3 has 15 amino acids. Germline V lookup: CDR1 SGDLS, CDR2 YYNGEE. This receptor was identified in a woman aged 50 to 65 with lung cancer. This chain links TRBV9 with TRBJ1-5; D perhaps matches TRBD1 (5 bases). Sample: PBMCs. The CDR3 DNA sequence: TGTGCCAGCAGCGTAGGGCAGGGTAGCAATCAGCCCCAGCATTTT. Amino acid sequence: CASSVGQGSNQPQHF. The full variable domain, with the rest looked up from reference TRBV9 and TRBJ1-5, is DSGVTQTPKHLITATGQRVTLRCSPRSGDLSVYWYQQSLDQGLQFLIQYYNGEERAKGNILERFSAQQFPDLHSELNLSSLELGDSALYFCASSVGQGSNQPQHFGDGTRLSIL.